The clone carrying this T cell receptor (beta chain) has more than one count but fewer than ten. Its antigen is as yet unknown. These data come from a study of Graves' ophthalmopathy and Graves' hyperthyroidism. Study observations and caveats: Ophthalmopathy was separated from stable hyperthyroidism by a 13-signature model with roughly 90% sensitivity and just under 84% specificity. Appearing in blood as well were most expanded thyroid clonotypes above 0.001 frequency.

Having ophthalmopathy, the donors showed moderate-to-severe activity, CAS ≥3 and NOSPECS ≥4, with disease lasting under 3 months. Certain patients, namely those with other autoimmune diseases, uncontrolled infections, pregnancy or lactation, were excluded. CDR3 length equals 14 residues. Germline V gene data show CDR1 as SQVTM and CDR2 as ANQGSEA. V lost 7 bases and J 2 bases, leaving 16 bases between the germline ends. As the template, RNA transcripts were used to amplify TCR beta CDR3 regions. Second-round multiplex PCR came after a first-round RT-PCR that employed HTBI primers. TCRdb independently ran MiXCR on the multiplex PCR reads; one entry per CDR3 protein. Here the sample spans about 660,000 distinct CDR3 sequences, about two fifths being singletons.

The V call is TRBV29-1, the J call TRBJ2-3; D could derive from TRBD1 or TRBD2 (6 bases each). Material: peripheral blood. This clonotype was sampled from an adult man with Graves' ophthalmopathy. The CDR3 sequence: CSGTEGDFTDTQYF. In nucleotides, the CDR3 is TGCAGCGGTACGGAGGGGGATTTCACAGATACGCAGTATTTT.